The T cell receptor beta chain under discussion was sequenced for a study of Tregs in tolerant kidney transplant recipients. General study results and limits: This study did not directly address biological reproducibility. Antigen-driven expansion was suggested because donor-specific Tregs expanded more than all Tregs in tolerant patients.

Profiled with immunoSEQ multiplex PCR; TCRdb holds only in-frame clones, not every one. Among 45,000 or so clones, roughly 89% were seen once, and the ten largest hold around a sixth. Related graft donors supplied nonmyeloablative bone marrow transplants, and mixed chimerism was transient. Unstimulated Tregs (CD4+CD25+CD127-) and CD4+CD25- non-Tregs were sorted from PBMCs. This clone was seen a handful of times. The antigen remains unidentified. Material: CD8+ T cells from blood (PBMCs), obtained 12 months after the transplant. This receptor was obtained from a human patient who received a combined kidney and bone marrow transplant. The graft donor may have given rise to some T cells.

This CDR3 is CASSLESGGYYEQYF. CDR3 coding DNA: TGTGCCAGCAGCTTAGAATCCGGGGGTTACTACGAGCAGTACTTC. The rearrangement uses TRBV7-9 and TRBJ2-7; maybe TRBD2 (6 bases). Germline V gene sequence: CDR1 SEHNR, CDR2 FQNEAQ (reference sequence). This CDR3 is built from 15 residues. Deletions cut 1 base from V and 3 bases from J, with 13 bases between.